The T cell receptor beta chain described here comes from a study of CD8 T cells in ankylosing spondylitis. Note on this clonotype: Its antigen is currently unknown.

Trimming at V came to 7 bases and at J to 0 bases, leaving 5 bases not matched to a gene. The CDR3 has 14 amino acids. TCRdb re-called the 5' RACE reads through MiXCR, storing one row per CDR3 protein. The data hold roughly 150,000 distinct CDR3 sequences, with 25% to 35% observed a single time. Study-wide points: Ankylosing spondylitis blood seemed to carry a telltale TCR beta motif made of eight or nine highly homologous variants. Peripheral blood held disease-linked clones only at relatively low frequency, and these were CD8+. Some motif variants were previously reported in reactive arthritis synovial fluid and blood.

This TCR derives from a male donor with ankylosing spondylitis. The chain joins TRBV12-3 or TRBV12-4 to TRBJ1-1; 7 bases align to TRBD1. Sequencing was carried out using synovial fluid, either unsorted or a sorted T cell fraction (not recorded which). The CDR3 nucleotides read TGTGCCAGCACTTCAACAGGGGTGAACACTGAAGCTTTCTTT. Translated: CASTSTGVNTEAFF.